This is a list of T cell receptor beta chains from one sample in a study of blood T cell repertoires in COVID-19. Assay: immunoSEQ multiplex PCR; the TCRdb copy retains only in-frame clones and omits some. There are a few hundred thousand clones in the sample; 90% occur only once, and 2.1% lies in the top ten. The sample taken for sequencing was peripheral blood. Source of these receptors: a woman aged 60-70 years with COVID-19, enrolled during active disease. CDR3s include the opening cysteine and the closing phenylalanine or tryptophan. Fields, in order: D gene, clone size, J gene, V gene, CDR3 protein, CDR3 DNA. The D gene is left open where the match is weak. Clone size is shown for a subset of rows, as once, few, many or a class of expanded clone.

>.|.|TRBJ2-2|TRBV5-1
CASSLVSGLNTGELFF
TGCGCCAGCAGCTTGGTTTCCGGGTTAAACACCGGGGAGCTGTTTTTT
>TRBD1|once|TRBJ1-4|TRBV7-2
CASSSDRAQPEKLFF
TGTGCCAGCAGCTCTGACAGGGCCCAGCCCGAAAAACTGTTTTTT
>.|.|TRBJ1-1|TRBV12-3/TRBV12-4
CASSFGVTEAFF
TGTGCCAGCAGTTTCGGGGTTACTGAAGCTTTCTTT
>TRBD1|.|TRBJ2-7|TRBV6-2/TRBV6-3
CASSDRALYEQYF
TGTGCCAGCAGTGACAGGGCTCTCTACGAGCAGTACTTC
>TRBD1|.|TRBJ1-1|TRBV29-1
CSVHRGNTEAFF
TGCAGCGTCCACAGGGGGAACACTGAAGCTTTCTTT
>TRBD1|.|TRBJ2-3|TRBV19
CASRDRGASTDTQYF
TGTGCCAGTAGGGACAGGGGGGCTAGCACAGATACGCAATATTTT
>TRBD1|.|TRBJ1-6|TRBV18
CASSPPGQMFPYLHF
TGTGCCAGCTCACCCCCGGGACAGATGTTTCCATACCTCCACTTT
>.|.|TRBJ2-5|TRBV20-1
CSSGGQETQYF
TGCAGTTCCGGAGGGCAGGAGACCCAGTACTTC
>.|.|TRBJ1-4|TRBV5-1
CASSLGRRGEKLFF
TGCGCCAGCAGCTTAGGTAGGAGGGGTGAAAAACTGTTTTTT
>TRBD2|.|TRBJ2-5|TRBV4-1
CASSQLAGGPGETQYF
TGCGCCAGCAGCCAGTTAGCGGGGGGGCCCGGAGAGACCCAGTACTTC
>TRBD1|.|TRBJ1-2|TRBV14
CASSQSAGGFNGYTF
TGTGCCAGCAGCCAATCGGCAGGGGGCTTTAATGGCTACACCTTC
>.|.|TRBJ2-7|TRBV27
CASSYRGSYEQYF
TGTGCCAGCAGTTACCGAGGCTCCTACGAGCAGTACTTC